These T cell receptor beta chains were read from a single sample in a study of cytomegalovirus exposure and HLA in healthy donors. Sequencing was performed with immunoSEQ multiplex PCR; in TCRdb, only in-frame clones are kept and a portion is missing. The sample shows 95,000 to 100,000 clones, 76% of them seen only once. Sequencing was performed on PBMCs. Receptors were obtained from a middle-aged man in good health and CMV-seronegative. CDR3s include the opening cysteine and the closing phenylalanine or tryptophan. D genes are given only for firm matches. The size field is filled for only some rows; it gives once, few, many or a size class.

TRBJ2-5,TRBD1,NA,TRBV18,TGTGCCAGCTCACCCGGGACAGGGCGAGAGACCCAGTACTTC,CASSPGTGRETQYF
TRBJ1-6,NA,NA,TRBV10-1,TGCGCCAGCAGACTCCCACAGGGTAGTGAGGAGGTTGGAAATTCACCCCTCCACTTT,CASRLPQGSEEVGNSPLHF
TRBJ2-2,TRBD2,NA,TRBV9,TGTGCCAGCAGCGTAGGAGGTAGCGGGGACTACACCGGGGAGCTGTTTTTT,CASSVGGSGDYTGELFF
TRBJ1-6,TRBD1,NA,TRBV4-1,TGCGCCAGCAGCCAAGCCCGACAGGGGGCAGGATCACCCCTCCACTTT,CASSQARQGAGSPLHF
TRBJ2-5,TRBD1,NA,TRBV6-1,TGTGCCAGCAGGCCACAGGGGGCGGGGGAGACCCAGTACTTC,CASRPQGAGETQYF
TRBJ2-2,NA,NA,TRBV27,TGTGCCAGCAGTTTAAGGGGCGGGGAGCTGTTTTTT,CASSLRGGELFF
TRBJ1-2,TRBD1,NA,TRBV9,TGTGCCAGCAGCGCAAGGGACAGGATTAACTATGGCTACACCTTC,CASSARDRINYGYTF
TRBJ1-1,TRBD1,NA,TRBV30,TGTGCCTGGAGCGAAGGACAGGGGAGCACTGAAGCTTTCTTT,CAWSEGQGSTEAFF
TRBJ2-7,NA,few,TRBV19,TGTGCCAGTAGCCACTCCCGTGAGCAGTACTTC,CASSHSREQYF
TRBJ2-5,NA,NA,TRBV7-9,TGTTCCAGCATGAGGGGGCAAGAGACCCAGTACTTC,CSSMRGQETQYF
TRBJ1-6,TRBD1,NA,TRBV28,TGTGCCAGCAACCTTTCCGGACAGGGGCTTAGCTCCTATAATTCCCCCCTCCACTTT,CASNLSGQGLSSYNSPLHF
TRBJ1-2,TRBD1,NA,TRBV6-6,TGTGCCAGCATCGGGGACAGGGGGCGCGGGGGAGGCTACACCTTC,CASIGDRGRGGGYTF
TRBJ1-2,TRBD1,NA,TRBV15,TGTGCCACCAGCAGAGATCGAGGGACAGGGAGGGATGGCTACACCTTC,CATSRDRGTGRDGYTF
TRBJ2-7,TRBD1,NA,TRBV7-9,TGTGCCAGCAGCTTGGCAGGGGGCTCCTACGAGCAGTACTTC,CASSLAGGSYEQYF
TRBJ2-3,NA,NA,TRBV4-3,TGCGCCAGCAGCCAAGATGCGGGGAGCACAGATACGCAGTATTTT,CASSQDAGSTDTQYF
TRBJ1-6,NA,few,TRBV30,TGTGCCTGGAGTGCGGTCTCCTATAATTCCCCCCTCCACTTT,CAWSAVSYNSPLHF
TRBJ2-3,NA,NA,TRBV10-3,TGTGCCATCAGTGGAGGATGGGTGGGCACAGATACGCAGTATTTT,CAISGGWVGTDTQYF
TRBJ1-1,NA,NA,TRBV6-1,TGTGCCAGCAGGCCGGGGGGGCCTGGGACTGAAGCTTTCTTT,CASRPGGPGTEAFF
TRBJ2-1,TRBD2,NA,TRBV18,TGTGCCAGCTCTACAGTAGCGGGGGGATACAATGAGCAGTTCTTC,CASSTVAGGYNEQFF
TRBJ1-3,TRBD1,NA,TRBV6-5,TGTGCCAGCGCGGTGGACAGGGGGAGTGACACCATATATTTT,CASAVDRGSDTIYF
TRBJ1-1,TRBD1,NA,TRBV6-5,TGTGCCAGCAGTTGGGACAGCTCTGTTGGCACTGAAGCTTTCTTT,CASSWDSSVGTEAFF
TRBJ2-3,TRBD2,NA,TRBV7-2,TGTGCCAGCAGCTTAACCGGGGGGATCACAGATACGCAGTATTTT,CASSLTGGITDTQYF